The present entry profiles one T cell receptor beta chain with its context. For the second PCR, which ran for about 6 to 11 cycles, a sample-barcoded 5' primer and a J-beta primer mix were used. Each cDNA molecule received a tag from a template-switch adaptor that had 12 random nucleotides. The study obtained at least 2.5 million CDR3-containing paired-end reads from every sample. TCRdb analysed the 5' RACE reads with MiXCR anew, one entry per CDR3 protein. Among about 780,000 distinct CDR3 sequences listed, roughly 25% were seen once. The ends were cut back, 2 bases at V and 3 bases at J, with 7 bases in the middle. The CDR3 totals 13 residues. This record belongs to a study of blood T cells in healthy people across ages. These data also formed part of another study, on T cells of mothers and their children.

The sequence derives from a boy between 10 and 17 years old in good health. Material: blood. The chain carries TRBV12-3 or TRBV12-4 and TRBJ2-5; D is undetermined. Written as DNA, the CDR3 is TGTGCCAGCAGTTTATACGAAGAAGAGACCCAGTACTTC. Amino acid sequence: CASSLYEEETQYF.